A selection of T cell receptor beta chains follows, all from one sample in a study of blood T cell repertoires in COVID-19. Sequenced by immunoSEQ multiplex PCR; TCRdb stores in-frame clones only, minus some. The sample has 25,000 to 35,000 clones; around 84% are singletons. The sequenced sample consisted of peripheral blood. The source is a human donor in a cohort sampled during active COVID-19. The donor label of this sample is uncertain. CDR3s include the opening cysteine and the closing phenylalanine or tryptophan. D genes are given only for firm matches. Clone size appears in some rows only: once, few, many, or a class for an expanded clone.

D,J,V,size,length,CDR3,DNA
TRBD1,TRBJ1-2,TRBV28,-,15,CASSFWDSGSSVYTF,TGTGCCAGCAGTTTTTGGGACAGTGGTTCCAGCGTCTACACCTTC
TRBD2,TRBJ2-1,TRBV3-1/TRBV3-2,-,17,CASSQQGAGGFGDEQFF,TGTGCCAGCAGCCAACAAGGGGCGGGAGGGTTCGGCGATGAGCAGTTCTTC
TRBD2,TRBJ2-1,TRBV5-1,-,15,CASSYGLAAGNEQFF,TGCGCCAGCAGTTACGGACTAGCGGCGGGGAATGAGCAGTTCTTC
TRBD2,TRBJ2-5,TRBV2,once,13,CATRLAVQETQYF,TGTGCCACGCGCCTAGCGGTCCAAGAGACCCAGTACTTC
-,TRBJ1-3,TRBV5-1,-,14,CASSLGVTGNTIYF,TGCGCCAGCAGCTTGGGTGTTACTGGAAACACCATATATTTT
-,TRBJ1-2,TRBV27,-,15,CASSLRGSANYGYTF,TGTGCCAGCAGTTTGCGGGGGTCCGCTAACTATGGCTACACCTTC
TRBD2,TRBJ2-7,TRBV28,few,15,CASSHRGSGKYEQYF,TGTGCCAGCAGCCACCGGGGTAGCGGGAAGTACGAGCAGTACTTC
-,TRBJ2-7,TRBV5-4,-,11,CASTSSDEQYF,TGTGCCAGCACATCAAGCGACGAGCAGTACTTC
-,TRBJ2-1,TRBV6-6,-,15,CASSYSSGIYNEQFF,TGTGCCAGCAGTTACTCGTCAGGGATTTACAATGAGCAGTTCTTC
-,TRBJ2-1,TRBV19,-,16,CASSIDRGGKRGEQFF,TGTGCCAGTAGTATAGATCGGGGCGGGAAGAGGGGTGAGCAGTTCTTC
TRBD1,TRBJ1-4,TRBV3-1/TRBV3-2,once,16,CASSHAGTGGSEKLFF,TGTGCCAGCAGCCACGCCGGGACAGGGGGTAGTGAAAAACTGTTTTTT
TRBD2,TRBJ2-3,TRBV5-4,-,14,CASSVSGSTDTQYF,TGTGCCAGCAGCGTTAGCGGGAGCACAGATACGCAGTATTTT
-,TRBJ2-1,TRBV28,-,18,CASSHFGGKGTHDNEQFF,TGTGCCAGCAGTCATTTTGGCGGGAAAGGTACACATGACAATGAGCAGTTCTTC
-,TRBJ1-2,TRBV15,-,14,CATSRDVSNYGYTF,TGTGCCACCAGCAGAGACGTCTCTAACTATGGCTACACCTTC
TRBD1,TRBJ1-2,TRBV18,-,14,CASSSDRRNYGYTF,TGTGCCAGCTCATCGGACAGGAGAAACTATGGCTACACCTTC
TRBD1,TRBJ2-7,TRBV2,few,14,CASSGQTGGNEQYF,TGTGCCAGCAGTGGGCAGACAGGGGGCAACGAGCAGTACTTC
-,TRBJ2-3,TRBV7-2,-,15,CASSLLSSHTDTQYF,TGTGCCAGCAGCTTATTGAGTAGTCACACAGATACGCAGTATTTT
TRBD1,TRBJ1-2,TRBV5-6,-,15,CASTRDRGSNYGYTF,TGTGCCAGCACTCGGGACAGAGGATCCAACTATGGCTACACCTTC
-,TRBJ1-2,TRBV5-6,-,14,CASSLVRMVYGYTF,TGTGCCAGCAGCTTGGTGAGAATGGTCTATGGCTACACCTTC
-,TRBJ2-5,TRBV5-1,once,15,CASSPGGVGGETQYF,TGCGCCAGCAGCCCCGGAGGGGTGGGGGGAGAGACCCAGTACTTC
TRBD1,TRBJ2-7,TRBV6-5,-,14,CASSRQGASYEQYF,TGTGCCAGCAGTCGACAGGGCGCATCATACGAGCAGTACTTC
TRBD1,TRBJ1-5,TRBV28,once,16,CASSLQSGGGIQPQHF,TGTGCCAGCAGTCTCCAATCGGGAGGGGGCATTCAGCCCCAGCATTTT
-,TRBJ2-4,TRBV3-1/TRBV3-2,-,15,CASSHFSLAKNIQYF,TGTGCCAGCAGCCATTTTAGCTTGGCCAAAAACATTCAGTACTTC
TRBD2,TRBJ2-7,TRBV27,few,15,CASARGRALLHEQYF,TGTGCCAGTGCACGAGGGAGGGCCCTCCTCCACGAGCAGTACTTC
-,TRBJ1-2,TRBV4-1,-,13,CASSQDTRAGYTF,TGCGCCAGCAGCCAAGATACGAGAGCCGGCTACACCTTC
-,TRBJ1-3,TRBV9,-,18,CASSVPESGLDSGNTIYF,TGTGCCAGCAGCGTCCCCGAGTCAGGGCTAGACTCTGGAAACACCATATATTTT
-,TRBJ2-7,TRBV10-3,-,12,CAIGQGGYEQYF,TGTGCCATCGGCCAGGGAGGCTACGAGCAGTACTTC
-,TRBJ1-4,TRBV5-1,-,16,CASSRGGQLYNEKLFF,TGCGCCAGCAGCCGAGGCGGACAGCTTTATAATGAAAAACTGTTTTTT